Shown below are 7 T cell receptor beta chains from a single sample sequenced in a study of blood T cell repertoires in COVID-19. Produced via immunoSEQ multiplex PCR; TCRdb's table is partial and in-frame only. The top ten hold 2.5% to 3% of the sample, which has 140,000 or so clones, less than 90% seen once. Sequenced material: peripheral blood. All receptors come from a human donor with COVID-19, enrolled during active disease. The donor label of this sample is uncertain.

This chain uses TRBV3-1 (or the pseudogene TRBV3-2) with TRBJ2-7; possibly TRBD1 for D (5 bases). The ends were cut back, 6 bases at V and 4 bases at J, with 22 bases in the middle. This CDR3 contains 16 residues. CDR1 is LGHDT, CDR2 YNNKEL, per germline (reference sequence). In nucleotides, the CDR3 is TGTGCCAGCAGACCCAACTTGGGGCCACCACCTTACGAGCAGTACTTC. Protein: CASRPNLGPPPYEQYF.

This chain uses TRBV6-5 with TRBJ1-5; tentative D call: TRBD1 (6 bases). Germline CDR1 MNHEY, CDR2 SVGAGI. V lost 5 bases to trimming and J lost 1 base, with 12 bases between them. The CDR3 runs to 15 residues. The CDR3 reads CASSPGQRSNQPQHF. In nucleotides, the CDR3 is TGTGCCAGCAGTCCCGGACAGAGAAGCAATCAGCCCCAGCATTTT.

V is TRBV7-3 and J is TRBJ2-5, with 7 bases aligning to TRBD1. There are 13 residues in the CDR3. Germline loops: CDR1 SGHTA, CDR2 FQGTGA. V was pared by 2 bases and J by 4 bases, with 1 base of the junction left unmatched. The CDR3, as DNA: TGTGCCAGCAGCTTACGGGACAGAGAGACCCAGTACTTC. It is translated as CASSLRDRETQYF.

The rearrangement joins TRBV5-1 to TRBJ1-5, with 9 nucleotides matching TRBD1. CDR1 and CDR2 from the germline V gene are SGHRS and YFSETQ. The CDR3 spans 14 residues. V lost 4 bases and J lost 4; bases outside the gene matches: 3. Here the CDR3 reads CASSQGQGNQPQHF. The CDR3 DNA follows: TGCGCCAGCAGCCAGGGACAGGGTAATCAGCCCCAGCATTTT. The complete variable domain, with remaining parts taken from reference TRBV5-1 and TRBJ1-5, reads KAGVTQTPRYLIKTRGQQVTLSCSPISGHRSVSWYQQTPGQGLQFLFEYFSETQRNKGNFPGRFSGRQFSNSRSEMNVSTLELGDSALYLCASSQGQGNQPQHFGDGTRLSIL.

This chain connects TRBV19 to TRBJ2-1, with D tentatively TRBD2 (7 bases). With 6 bases removed from V and 10 bases from J, the gap between germline ends came to 22 bases. The CDR3 contains 15 residues. Germline V lookup: CDR1 LNHDA, CDR2 SQIVND (reference sequence). CDR3 sequence: CASSTRGGHPFEQFF. For the CDR3, the DNA is TGTGCCAGTAGCACAAGGGGGGGACACCCTTTCGAGCAGTTCTTC.

This chain joins TRBV5-8 and TRBJ1-1; unclear D gene. CDR1 and CDR2 (germline): SGHTS, YDEGEE. CDR3 size: 13 residues. V shed 2 bases and J shed 1 base, with 6 bases lying between them. DNA for the CDR3: TGTGCCAGCAGCTTACGGGGGAACACTGAAGCTTTCTTT. Residues: CASSLRGNTEAFF.

The chain recombines TRBV24-1 with TRBJ2-2; 8 bases fit TRBD2. Germline V CDR1 and CDR2: KGHDR, SFDVKD. This CDR3 spans 18 amino acids. After removal of 1 base from V and 5 bases from J, the junction contained 11 bases not matched to a gene. CDR3 in amino acids: CATSDFGGGPLGTGELFF. The CDR3, as DNA: TGTGCCACCAGTGATTTTGGCGGGGGGCCACTGGGGACCGGGGAGCTGTTTTTT.